A single sample is the source of the 17 T cell receptor beta chains below, sequenced in a study of T cell responses to AZD1222 COVID-19 vaccine. Generated by immunoSEQ multiplex PCR, the TCRdb table keeps only in-frame clones and is missing some. Here the sample spans 75,000 to 100,000 clones, around 89% being singletons. The sample here was peripheral blood, taken on day 0 of AZD1222 vaccination. The source is an adult in good health.

The rearrangement joins TRBV7-9 to TRBJ1-5; TRBD1 matches 9 bases. The CDR3 is 14 amino acids. Trimming removed 4 bases from V and 4 bases from J; junction bases left unmatched: 2. Germline V CDR1 and CDR2: SEHNR, FQNEAQ (reference sequence). The CDR3 DNA reads as TGTGCCAGCAGCTGGACAGGGGCTAATCAGCCCCAGCATTTT. Translated: CASSWTGANQPQHF.

This clone is a singleton in its sample. The rearrangement links TRBV19 to TRBJ2-1; the match to TRBD1 covers 8 bases. The CDR3 contains 13 residues. V lost 11 bases and J lost 8; bases outside the gene matches: 11. Per the germline V gene, CDR1 is LNHDA and CDR2 is SQIVND (reference sequence). The CDR3 here is CASSLRGLDEQFF. CDR3 bases: TGTGCCTCCAGTCTCAGGGGGCTGGATGAGCAGTTCTTC.

This chain connects TRBV18 to TRBJ1-2, with 7 bases fitting TRBD1. Per germline, CDR1 KGHSH and CDR2 LQKENI. The V gene end was trimmed by 3 bases and the J gene end by 4 bases; junction bases not matched to a gene: 8. The CDR3 has 15 residues. CDR3 bases: TGTGCCAGCTCACCGGCCGGGACAGTCTTCTATGGCTACACCTTC. Its translation: CASSPAGTVFYGYTF.

The CDR3 is CASSQSQGGLYEQYF. In DNA, the CDR3 is TGCGCCAGCAGCCAAAGTCAGGGGGGCCTCTACGAGCAGTACTTC. The chain is built from TRBV4-3 and TRBJ2-7, with a tentative D call TRBD1 (7 bases). The CDR3 is 15 amino acids. Trimming shortened V by 2 bases and J by 3 bases, and 14 bases separated the two germline ends. The germline CDR1 and CDR2 sequences are LGHNA and YSLEER.

The rearrangement links TRBV19 to TRBJ2-7, with 9 positions matching TRBD2. Germline-derived CDR1 and CDR2 are LNHDA and SQIVND (reference sequence). The CDR3 covers 14 residues. The V and J ends lost 6 bases and 2 bases, in that order; junction bases with no gene match: 5. CDR3 protein: CASSDGLATYEQYF. The CDR3 nucleotides read TGTGCCAGTAGCGATGGACTAGCGACCTACGAGCAGTACTTC.

CDR3 sequence: CASAPGGETQYF. For the CDR3, the DNA is TGTGCCAGCGCGCCGGGAGGTGAGACCCAGTACTTC. The J gene is TRBJ2-5, the V gene TRBV6-6, with 7 bases identical to TRBD2. The CDR3 is 12 residues long. Trimming removed 8 bases from V and 5 bases from J; junction bases left unmatched: 5. In germline, CDR1 is MNHNY, CDR2 SVGAGI (reference sequence).

This clone showed up just a few times. The gene calls are TRBV24-1 and TRBJ2-5; a weak D match, TRBD1 (6 bases). V lost 6 bases and J 6 bases, leaving 13 bases between the germline ends. Germline V gene data show CDR1 as KGHDR and CDR2 as SFDVKD. The CDR3 loop spans 13 amino acids. The chain's CDR3 is CATSSTGWQTQYF. The CDR3 nucleotides are TGTGCCACCAGTTCGACAGGTTGGCAGACCCAGTACTTC.

This rearrangement joins TRBV29-1 to TRBJ2-5; the D is unclear. The V end was cut by 4 bases, the J end by 5 bases, with 17 bases between. Germline CDR1 is SQVTM and CDR2 is ANQGSEA. CDR3 length: 14 amino acids. CDR3 sequence: CSVGTWRGGETQYF. The CDR3 coding sequence is TGCAGCGTTGGTACCTGGAGAGGCGGCGAGACCCAGTACTTC.

This clone was detected once. V is TRBV5-8 and J is TRBJ1-1; D gene ambiguous. Per the germline V gene, CDR1 is SGHTS and CDR2 is YDEGEE. The CDR3 is 13 amino acids. Trimming took 1 base from V and 1 from J, leaving 5 bases between them. The CDR3 region has the DNA TGTGCCAGCAGCTTGACATCGAACACTGAAGCTTTCTTT. This translates into CASSLTSNTEAFF.

V gene TRBV5-6 combines with J gene TRBJ1-1; possibly TRBD1 for D (6 bases). This CDR3 has 15 amino acids. Germline CDR1 is SGHDT and CDR2 is YYEEEE. V gave up 4 bases and J gave up 4 bases, with 17 bases separating them. CDR3 bases: TGTGCCAGCAGCCCCCTGAAAAGGGGGAGCACTGAAGCTTTCTTT. It yields the protein CASSPLKRGSTEAFF.

The genes are TRBV6-2 or TRBV6-3 and TRBJ2-7, with D tentatively TRBD2 (7 bases). The CDR3 has 15 residues. The V gene's germline CDR1 is MNHEY and CDR2 SVGEGT. Trimming took 2 bases from V and 5 from J, leaving 16 bases between them. The DNA for the CDR3 is TGTGCCAGCAGTTACCGCGTCGGGGGGCTAAACGAGCAGTACTTC. Its translation is CASSYRVGGLNEQYF.

This chain connects TRBV27 to TRBJ2-3; the D call may be TRBD1 or TRBD2 (5 bases each). The CDR3 consists of 15 residues. V was pared by 3 bases and J by 3 bases, with 13 bases between. Germline lookup yields CDR1 MNHEY and CDR2 SMNVEV (reference sequence). The CDR3 sequence is CASSFDYRWTDTQYF. DNA of the CDR3: TGTGCCAGCAGTTTTGACTACAGGTGGACAGATACGCAGTATTTT.

This clone was seen a few times. The V and J genes are TRBV9 and TRBJ2-2; maybe TRBD2 (5 bases). Germline V lookup: CDR1 SGDLS, CDR2 YYNGEE. The CDR3 spans 15 residues. V lost 0 bases and J 1 base, leaving 7 bases between the germline ends. The CDR3 DNA reads TGTGCCAGCAGCGTAGCCGGGAAGAACACCGGGGAGCTGTTTTTT. This codes for CASSVAGKNTGELFF.

J is TRBJ1-5 and V is TRBV19; D gene ambiguous. V was pared by 3 bases and J by 10 bases, with 13 bases between. Per germline, CDR1 LNHDA and CDR2 SQIVND (reference sequence). This CDR3 region has 13 residues. The CDR3 reads CASSMAPRLPQHF. The CDR3 region has the DNA TGTGCCAGTAGTATGGCCCCTCGTCTTCCCCAGCATTTT.

The V and J genes are TRBV12-3 or TRBV12-4 and TRBJ1-2; no clear D. The CDR3 is 13 residues long. V was cut by 6 bases and J by 2 bases, with 10 bases left in between. CDR3 DNA: TGTGCCAGCAGCCACAGCAACAACTATGGCTACACCTTC. Translating it yields CASSHSNNYGYTF.

The chain combines TRBV19 with TRBJ1-4, with D perhaps matching TRBD1 (5 bases). This CDR3 has 13 amino acids. Trimming shortened V by 8 bases and J by 6 bases, and 13 bases separated the two germline ends. CDR1 and CDR2 from the germline V gene are LNHDA and SQIVND (reference sequence). In DNA, the CDR3 is TGTGCCAGTGAAAGGGGTCAGGATGAAAAACTGTTTTTT. Translating gives CASERGQDEKLFF. Full variable domain (remainder filled in from reference TRBV19 and TRBJ1-4): DGGITQSPKYLFRKEGQNVTLSCEQNLNHDAMYWYRQDPGQGLRLIYYSQIVNDFQKGDIAEGYSVSREKKESFPLTVTSAQKNPTAFYLCASERGQDEKLFFGSGTQLSVL.

The J gene is TRBJ1-5, the V gene TRBV3-1 (or the pseudogene TRBV3-2); D perhaps matches TRBD1 (5 bases). The V gene's germline CDR1 is LGHDT and CDR2 YNNKEL (reference sequence). V was shortened by 2 bases and J by 0 bases, with 14 bases between the two germline ends. The CDR3 is 17 amino acids. CDR3 nucleotides: TGTGCCAGCAGCCAACCAAGGGACTCTTATAGCAATCAGCCCCAGCATTTT. It codes for CASSQPRDSYSNQPQHF.